This passage covers 27 T cell receptor beta chains from one sample sequenced in a study of T-cell memory formation after mild COVID-19. TCRdb re-called the 5' RACE reads with MiXCR, one entry per CDR3 protein. The sample consists of some 450,000 distinct CDR3 sequences, roughly 20% of them appearing once. Material: PBMCs or a T cell subset sorted from them (not recorded which). The source of these receptors is an adult woman who had mild COVID-19 (a few samples of this study predate the infection). Cell type and time point are not known.

This clonotype came up a few times. V and J are TRBV20-1 and TRBJ1-2, with 10 bases matching TRBD1. This CDR3 has 13 residues. Germline CDR1 reads DFQATT; CDR2 reads SNEGSKA (reference sequence). With 5 bases clipped from V and 3 bases from J, the junction kept 3 bases outside the gene matches. The CDR3 reads CSASDRGDYGYTF. In DNA form, the CDR3 reads TGCAGTGCTTCGGACAGGGGGGACTATGGCTACACCTTC.

The V gene is TRBV30, the J gene TRBJ2-1, with 8 bases fitting TRBD2. V was clipped by 2 bases and J by 9 bases; unmatched bases: 9. CDR1 and CDR2 (germline): GTSNPN, SVGIG (reference sequence). This CDR3 has 14 residues. The CDR3 here is CAWSLLGGVAEQFF. The CDR3 nucleotides read TGTGCCTGGAGTTTGCTCGGGGGGGTAGCTGAGCAGTTCTTC.

The CDR3 nucleotides are TGTGCCAGCAGTGGGACAACTAGCAATCAGCCCCAGCATTTT. Translation: CASSGTTSNQPQHF. The V and J genes are TRBV2 and TRBJ1-5; tentatively, D is TRBD1 (5 bases). Germline CDR1 reads SNHLY; CDR2 reads FYNNEI. The length of the CDR3 is 14 residues. Trimming took off 4 bases at V and 0 bases at J, with 7 bases between the two ends.

The chain recombines TRBV4-2 with TRBJ1-1; D ambiguous. The germline V gene encodes CDR1 LGHNA and CDR2 YNFKEQ. This CDR3 has 12 amino acids. Trimming removed 3 bases from V and 8 bases from J, with 10 bases in between. Here the CDR3 DNA reads TGTGCCAGCAGCCACGTTGGACGGGAAGCTTTCTTT. It specifies CASSHVGREAFF.

This clonotype has more than one count but fewer than ten. The gene calls are TRBV7-9 and TRBJ1-1; TRBD1 matches 8 bases. Germline CDR1 reads SEHNR; CDR2 reads FQNEAQ (reference sequence). The CDR3 is 16 residues long. V shed 5 bases and J 1 base; nucleotides not matched to a gene: 9. DNA of the CDR3: TGTGCCAGCAGCACGGACAGGGCTACCCGGAACACTGAAGCTTTCTTT. This gives the protein CASSTDRATRNTEAFF.

This clonotype was counted only a few times. The V and J genes are TRBV6-5 and TRBJ2-6; D not resolved. Trimming took 0 bases from V and 0 from J, leaving 3 bases between them. Germline CDR1 is MNHEY and CDR2 is SVGAGI. The CDR3 covers 15 residues. CDR3 coding DNA: TGTGCCAGCAGTTACTCGCCCTCTGGGGCCAACGTCCTGACTTTC. It translates to CASSYSPSGANVLTF.

The chain recombines TRBV7-3 with TRBJ2-2, with TRBD1 as a possible D gene (6 bases). The CDR3 sequence is 14 residues long. Germline CDR1 is SGHTA and CDR2 is FQGTGA. V lost 5 bases to trimming and J lost 1 base, with 8 bases between them. CDR3 sequence: CASSGGQNTGELFF. The CDR3 nucleotides read TGTGCCAGCAGCGGGGGACAGAACACCGGGGAGCTGTTTTTT.

The chain combines TRBV5-1 with TRBJ1-4; the D is unclear. The CDR3 sequence is 17 residues long. With 0 bases removed from V and 0 bases from J, the gap between germline ends came to 12 bases. Germline-derived CDR1 and CDR2 are SGHRS and YFSETQ. CDR3 loop: CASSLVGRSSTNEKLFF. In DNA, the CDR3 is TGCGCCAGCAGCTTGGTAGGCAGAAGTTCAACTAATGAAAAACTGTTTTTT.

The chain has TRBV27 and TRBJ1-1; D might be TRBD1 (5 bases). CDR1 and CDR2 (germline): MNHEY, SMNVEV (reference sequence). With 3 bases removed from V and 7 bases from J, the gap between germline ends came to 12 bases. This CDR3 has 13 amino acids. The CDR3 region has the DNA TGTGCCAGCAGTTTCGGCAGGGTGAGTGAAGCTTTCTTT. This encodes CASSFGRVSEAFF.

This clonotype occurred a few times. The chain recombines TRBV7-2 with TRBJ2-7; TRBD1 aligns across 7 bases. Trimming cost V 1 base and J 3 bases; bases outside gene matches: 6. The length of the CDR3 is 15 residues. Per germline, CDR1 SGHTA and CDR2 FQGNSA. CDR3 in amino acids: CASSLGGQSGYEQYF. DNA of the CDR3: TGTGCCAGCAGCTTAGGGGGACAGTCGGGCTACGAGCAGTACTTC. Based on the CDR3 plus reference TRBV7-2 and TRBJ2-7, the full variable domain is GAGVSQSPSNKVTEKGKDVELRCDPISGHTALYWYRQSLGQGLEFLIYFQGNSAPDKSGLPSDRFSAERTGGSVSTLTIQRTQQEDSAVYLCASSLGGQSGYEQYFGPGTRLTVT.

This clonotype was counted a few times. The J gene is TRBJ2-1, the V gene TRBV20-1; 8 positions agree with TRBD2. Looked up from germline, CDR1 is DFQATT and CDR2 is SNEGSKA (reference sequence). This CDR3 has 17 residues. V lost 0 bases to trimming and J lost 4 bases; unmatched junction nucleotides: 11. The CDR3 DNA reads as TGCAGTGCTAGAGACTCGTCCTCTAGCGGGCGATACAATGAGCAGTTCTTC. This encodes CSARDSSSSGRYNEQFF.

In this sample, this clonotype turned up a few times. V usage is TRBV4-1 and J usage is TRBJ2-5, with TRBD2 matching 8 bases. Trimming cost V 1 base and J 4 bases; bases outside gene matches: 5. The CDR3 contains 15 residues. The germline CDR1 and CDR2 sequences are MGHRA and YSYEKL. The CDR3 sequence is CASSQGGSGGETQYF. The CDR3 region has the DNA TGCGCCAGCAGCCAAGGGGGGAGCGGGGGAGAGACCCAGTACTTC.

The genes are TRBV4-1 and TRBJ2-2; TRBD2 matches at 12 bases. The CDR3 has 17 amino acids. The germline V gene has CDR1 MGHRA and CDR2 YSYEKL. Trimming cost V 1 base and J 3 bases; bases outside gene matches: 3. Written as DNA, the CDR3 is TGCGCCAGCAGCCAAGGGAGACTAGCGGGGGACACCGGGGAGCTGTTTTTT. It codes for CASSQGRLAGDTGELFF.

The chain recombines TRBV7-3 with TRBJ2-5; the match to TRBD2 covers 10 bases. From germline, CDR1 is SGHTA and CDR2 FQGTGA. This CDR3 has 19 amino acids. V shed 0 bases, J shed 2 bases, and the junction held 12 bases outside the gene matches. The CDR3 protein is CASSLTGLAGDMGQETQYF. Here the CDR3 DNA reads TGTGCCAGCAGCTTAACCGGGCTAGCGGGAGATATGGGGCAAGAGACCCAGTACTTC.

The chain uses TRBV6-5 and TRBJ1-2; no clear D. This CDR3 comprises 13 residues. Germline loops: CDR1 MNHEY, CDR2 SVGAGI. V was clipped by 5 bases and J by 8 bases, with 15 bases between them. Written as DNA, the CDR3 is TGTGCCAGCAGTCGTGCGGGAAGGAGCGGCTACACCTTC. The encoded protein is CASSRAGRSGYTF.

The CDR3 DNA reads TGTGCCAGCAGCCAGGCGATGCGGGACAGTGGGTCCTCCTACAATGAGCAGTTCTTC. Translation gives CASSQAMRDSGSSYNEQFF. The chain is built from TRBV3-1 and TRBJ2-1; D is possibly TRBD1 (7 bases). CDR3 length equals 19 residues. The V end lost 3 bases, the J end lost 0 bases, and 21 bases lay between the germline ends. The V gene's germline CDR1 is LGHDT and CDR2 YNNKEL (reference sequence).

J is TRBJ1-3 and V is TRBV6-1, with 7 bases lining up with TRBD1. The germline V gene encodes CDR1 MNHNS and CDR2 SASEGT. The CDR3 has 15 residues. After removal of 6 bases from V and 4 bases from J, the junction contained 9 bases not matched to a gene. The DNA of the CDR3 is TGTGCCAGCAGCCTCAAAGGGGGCTCGGGAAACACCATATATTTT. Amino acid sequence: CASSLKGGSGNTIYF.

V usage is TRBV6-5 and J usage is TRBJ1-5; D call uncertain. The germline V gene has CDR1 MNHEY and CDR2 SVGAGI. The CDR3 has 13 amino acids. The ends were cut back, 2 bases at V and 4 bases at J, with 6 bases in the middle. CDR3 nucleotide sequence: TGTGCCAGCAGTTACATCAGGAATCAGCCCCAGCATTTT. As protein: CASSYIRNQPQHF.

The CDR3 is CAWSRAGTGGYEQYF. Here the CDR3 DNA reads TGTGCCTGGAGTCGCGCCGGGACAGGGGGCTACGAGCAGTACTTC. The J gene is TRBJ2-7, the V gene TRBV30; TRBD1 aligns across 11 bases. The CDR3 sequence is 15 residues long. The germline gives CDR1 GTSNPN, CDR2 SVGIG (reference sequence). Trimming cost V 2 bases and J 3 bases; bases outside gene matches: 6.

The chain links TRBV7-8 to TRBJ2-5; TRBD2 matches 7 bases. Germline CDR1 reads SGHVS; CDR2 reads FQNEAQ. The CDR3 consists of 15 residues. V dropped 3 bases and J dropped 5; count of bases not matched to a gene: 9. The CDR3 loop reads CASSFWGEGGETQYF. The CDR3 DNA reads TGTGCCAGCAGCTTCTGGGGTGAGGGAGGGGAGACCCAGTACTTC.

The sample holds a few counts of this clonotype. The rearrangement joins TRBV7-9 to TRBJ1-1, with 7 bases that match TRBD1. Germline V gene data show CDR1 as SEHNR and CDR2 as FQNEAQ (reference sequence). V lost 4 bases and J lost 1; bases outside the gene matches: 15. This CDR3 comprises 18 residues. DNA for the CDR3: TGTGCCAGCAGCTCGCAGGCCCCCCGGACAGGACAGAACACTGAAGCTTTCTTT. Protein: CASSSQAPRTGQNTEAFF. Filled out from reference TRBV7-9 and TRBJ1-1, the complete variable domain reads DTGVSQNPRHKITKRGQNVTFRCDPISEHNRLYWYRQTLGQGPEFLTYFQNEAQLEKSRLLSDRFSAERPKGSFSTLEIQRTEQGDSAMYLCASSSQAPRTGQNTEAFFGQGTRLTVV.

This chain connects TRBV6-2 or TRBV6-3 to TRBJ2-3; the D gene is possibly TRBD1 (5 bases). The J call may be wrong; the DNA end is better matched by TRBJ1-1. Germline assignment: CDR1 MNHEY and CDR2 SVGEGT. The CDR3 runs 14 residues. The CDR3 nucleotides are TGTGCCAGCGGAGGGGCGTCTAAGAACACTGAAGCTTTCTTT. Translated: CASGGASKNTEAFF.

J is TRBJ2-7 and V is TRBV18, with 9 nucleotides matching TRBD1. From germline, CDR1 is KGHSH and CDR2 LQKENI. J gave up 2 bases and V 6 bases, and 8 bases lay outside the gene matches. CDR3 length: 15 amino acids. The CDR3 DNA reads TGTGCCAGCTCGCGCGGGACAGGGCAGGCCTACGAGCAGTACTTC. Translation gives CASSRGTGQAYEQYF.

The chain employs TRBV13 and TRBJ2-5, with 10 bases matching TRBD1. The CDR3 totals 16 residues. In germline, CDR1 is PRHDT, CDR2 FYEKMQ (reference sequence). V lost 4 bases to trimming and J lost 3 bases; unmatched junction nucleotides: 8. This chain's CDR3 is CASSYTPGTGEETQYF. The CDR3 bases are TGTGCCAGCAGCTATACGCCCGGGACAGGGGAAGAGACCCAGTACTTC.

This clonotype was observed at least ten times. The genes are TRBV7-8 and TRBJ2-5; TRBD1 is a possible D gene (5 bases). Between the trimmed V and J ends, which lost 1 base and 3 bases, there was a span of 21 bases. Per the germline V gene, CDR1 is SGHVS and CDR2 is FQNEAQ. This CDR3 has 18 residues. In DNA form, the CDR3 reads TGTGCCAGCAGCTTAGAAGTGGAAACAGGCCTGACCGAAGAGACCCAGTACTTC. This codes for CASSLEVETGLTEETQYF.

This clonotype occurred a few times. CDR3 coding DNA: TGTGCCAGCAGCACCACCGGGGGTTCGGATACGCAGTATTTT. Translation gives CASSTTGGSDTQYF. The chain couples TRBV9 to TRBJ2-3; D is perhaps TRBD2 (6 bases). This CDR3 spans 14 amino acids. The germline V gene encodes CDR1 SGDLS and CDR2 YYNGEE. V was pared by 4 bases and J by 6 bases, with 15 bases between.

The chain is built from TRBV7-2 and TRBJ2-7; weak D call: TRBD1 (5 bases). Germline loops: CDR1 SGHTA, CDR2 FQGNSA. CDR3 size: 14 residues. The V end lost 3 bases, the J end lost 2 bases, and 11 bases lay between the germline ends. The CDR3 loop reads CASSFGTGPYEQYF. The CDR3, as DNA: TGTGCCAGCAGCTTTGGAACAGGACCCTACGAGCAGTACTTC.